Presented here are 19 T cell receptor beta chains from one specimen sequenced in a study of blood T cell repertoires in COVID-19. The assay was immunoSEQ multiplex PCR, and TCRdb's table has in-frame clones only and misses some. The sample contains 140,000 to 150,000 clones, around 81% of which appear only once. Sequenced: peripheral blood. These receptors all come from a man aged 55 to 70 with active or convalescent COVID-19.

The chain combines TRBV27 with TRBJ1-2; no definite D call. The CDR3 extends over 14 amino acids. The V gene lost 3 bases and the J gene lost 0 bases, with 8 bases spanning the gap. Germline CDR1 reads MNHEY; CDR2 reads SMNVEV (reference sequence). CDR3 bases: TGTGCCAGCAGTTTCAGGCGTGCTAACTATGGCTACACCTTC. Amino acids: CASSFRRANYGYTF.

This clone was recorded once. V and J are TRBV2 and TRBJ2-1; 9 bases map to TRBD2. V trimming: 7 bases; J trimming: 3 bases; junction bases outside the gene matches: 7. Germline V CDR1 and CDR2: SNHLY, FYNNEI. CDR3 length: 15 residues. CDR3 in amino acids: CASTEETSGYNEQFF. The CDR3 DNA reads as TGTGCCAGCACCGAGGAGACTAGCGGCTACAATGAGCAGTTCTTC.

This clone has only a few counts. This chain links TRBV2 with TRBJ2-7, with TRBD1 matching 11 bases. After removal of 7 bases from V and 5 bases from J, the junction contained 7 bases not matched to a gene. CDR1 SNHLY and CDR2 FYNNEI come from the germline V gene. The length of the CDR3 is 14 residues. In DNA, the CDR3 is TGTGCCAGCATGTCTGGACAGGGGGCGGACGAGCAGTACTTC. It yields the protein CASMSGQGADEQYF.

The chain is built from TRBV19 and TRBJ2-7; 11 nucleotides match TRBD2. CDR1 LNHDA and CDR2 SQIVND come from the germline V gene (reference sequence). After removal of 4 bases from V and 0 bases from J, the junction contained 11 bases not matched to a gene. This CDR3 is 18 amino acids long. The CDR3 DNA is TGTGCCAGTAGTAAAGGGTCGCTAGCGGGAGGAAGCTCCTACGAGCAGTACTTC. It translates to CASSKGSLAGGSSYEQYF.

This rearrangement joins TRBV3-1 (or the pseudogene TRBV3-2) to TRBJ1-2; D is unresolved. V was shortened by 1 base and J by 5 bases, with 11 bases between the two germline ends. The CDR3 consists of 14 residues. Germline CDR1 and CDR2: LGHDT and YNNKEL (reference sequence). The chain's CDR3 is CASSQGNREYGYTF. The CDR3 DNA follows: TGTGCCAGCAGCCAAGGAAACAGAGAATATGGCTACACCTTC.

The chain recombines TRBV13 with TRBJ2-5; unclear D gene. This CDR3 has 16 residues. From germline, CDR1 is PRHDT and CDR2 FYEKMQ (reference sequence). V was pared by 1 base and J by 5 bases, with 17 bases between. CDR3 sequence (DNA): TGTGCCAGCAGCTTAGAATTATCCCGCCCACGGGAGACCCAGTACTTC. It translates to CASSLELSRPRETQYF.

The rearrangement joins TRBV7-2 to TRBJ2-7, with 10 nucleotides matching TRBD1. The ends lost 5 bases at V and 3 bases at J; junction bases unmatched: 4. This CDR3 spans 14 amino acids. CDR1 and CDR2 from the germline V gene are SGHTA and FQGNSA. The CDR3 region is CASSRDRGLYEQYF. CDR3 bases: TGTGCCAGCAGCCGGGACAGGGGACTCTACGAGCAGTACTTC. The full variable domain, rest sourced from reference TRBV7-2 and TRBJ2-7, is GAGVSQSPSNKVTEKGKDVELRCDPISGHTALYWYRQSLGQGLEFLIYFQGNSAPDKSGLPSDRFSAERTGGSVSTLTIQRTQQEDSAVYLCASSRDRGLYEQYFGPGTRLTVT.

The CDR3, as DNA: TGTGCCAGCAGTGACAGGGTGGGCGAGCAGTACTTC. Residues: CASSDRVGEQYF. The rearrangement joins TRBV6-1 to TRBJ2-7; D is possibly TRBD1 (5 bases). Germline loops: CDR1 MNHNS, CDR2 SASEGT. V was clipped by 3 bases and J by 6 bases, with 9 bases between them. The CDR3 is made up of 12 amino acids.

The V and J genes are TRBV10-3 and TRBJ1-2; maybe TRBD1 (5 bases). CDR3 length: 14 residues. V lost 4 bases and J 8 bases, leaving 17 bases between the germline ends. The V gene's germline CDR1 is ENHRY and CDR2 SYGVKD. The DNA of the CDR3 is TGTGCCATCAGTGCGGGGGGGGAGACCTGGGGCTACACCTTC. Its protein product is CAISAGGETWGYTF.

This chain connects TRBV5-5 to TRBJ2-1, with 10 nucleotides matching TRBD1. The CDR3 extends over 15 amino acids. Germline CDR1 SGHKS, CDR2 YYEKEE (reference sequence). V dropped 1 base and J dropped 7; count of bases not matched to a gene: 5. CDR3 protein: CASSLSRTGGNEQFF. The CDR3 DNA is TGTGCCAGCAGCTTGTCCCGGACAGGGGGAAATGAGCAGTTCTTC. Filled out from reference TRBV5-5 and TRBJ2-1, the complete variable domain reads DAGVTQSPTHLIKTRGQQVTLRCSPISGHKSVSWYQQVLGQGPQFIFQYYEKEERGRGNFPDRFSARQFPNYSSELNVNALLLGDSALYLCASSLSRTGGNEQFFGPGTRLTVL.

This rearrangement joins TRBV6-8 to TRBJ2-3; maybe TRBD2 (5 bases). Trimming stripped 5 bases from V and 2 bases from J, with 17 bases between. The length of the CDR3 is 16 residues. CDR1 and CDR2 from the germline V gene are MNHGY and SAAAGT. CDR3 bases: TGTGCCAGCAGTCACCGTATGGGAGCGAACACAGATACGCAGTATTTT. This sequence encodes CASSHRMGANTDTQYF.

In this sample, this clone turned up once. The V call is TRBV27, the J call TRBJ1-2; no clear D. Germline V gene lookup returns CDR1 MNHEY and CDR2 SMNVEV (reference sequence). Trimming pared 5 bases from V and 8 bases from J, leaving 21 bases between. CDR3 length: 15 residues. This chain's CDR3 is CASSPRRPDRGGYTF. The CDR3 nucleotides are TGTGCCAGCAGTCCTCGCCGCCCGGATCGCGGGGGCTACACCTTC.

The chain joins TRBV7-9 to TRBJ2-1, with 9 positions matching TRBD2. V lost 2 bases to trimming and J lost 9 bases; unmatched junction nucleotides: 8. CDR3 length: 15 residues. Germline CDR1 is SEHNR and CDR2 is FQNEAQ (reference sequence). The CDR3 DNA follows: TGTGCCAGCAGCTTAATGGCGGGAGGGCCCGTTGAGCAGTTCTTC. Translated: CASSLMAGGPVEQFF.

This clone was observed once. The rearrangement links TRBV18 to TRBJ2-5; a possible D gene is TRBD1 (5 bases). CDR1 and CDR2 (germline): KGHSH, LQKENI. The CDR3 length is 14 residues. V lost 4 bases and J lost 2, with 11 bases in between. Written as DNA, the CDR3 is TGTGCCAGCTCACTCCAGGGTAGACAAGAGACCCAGTACTTC. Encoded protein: CASSLQGRQETQYF. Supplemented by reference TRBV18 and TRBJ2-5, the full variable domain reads NAGVMQNPRHLVRRRGQEARLRCSPMKGHSHVYWYRQLPEEGLKFMVYLQKENIIDESGMPKERFSAEFPKEGPSILRIQQVVRGDSAAYFCASSLQGRQETQYFGPGTRLLVL.

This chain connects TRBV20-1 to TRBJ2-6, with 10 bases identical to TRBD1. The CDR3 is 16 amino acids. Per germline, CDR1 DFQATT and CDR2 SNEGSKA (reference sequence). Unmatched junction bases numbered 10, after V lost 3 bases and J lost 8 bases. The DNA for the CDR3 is TGCAGTGCTAGTCAGGGACAGGGGTCCACGACCAACGTCCTGACTTTC. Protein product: CSASQGQGSTTNVLTF.

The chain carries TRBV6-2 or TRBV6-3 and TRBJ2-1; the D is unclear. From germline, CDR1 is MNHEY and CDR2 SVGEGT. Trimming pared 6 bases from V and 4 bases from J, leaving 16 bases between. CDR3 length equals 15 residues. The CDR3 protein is CASSNPTQYYNEQFF. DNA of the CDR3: TGTGCCAGCAGCAACCCTACACAGTATTACAATGAGCAGTTCTTC.

The CDR3, as DNA: TGTGCCAGCAGTGAAGTTCGGGGAAGCACTGAAGCTTTCTTT. Translating gives CASSEVRGSTEAFF. This chain links TRBV2 with TRBJ1-1; D ambiguous. CDR1 is SNHLY, CDR2 FYNNEI, per germline. There are 14 residues in the CDR3. Trimming shortened V by 1 base and J by 4 bases, and 10 bases separated the two germline ends. Full variable domain (remainder filled in from reference TRBV2 and TRBJ1-1): EPEVTQTPSHQVTQMGQEVILRCVPISNHLYFYWYRQILGQKVEFLVSFYNNEISEKSEIFDDQFSVERPDGSNFTLKIRSTKLEDSAMYFCASSEVRGSTEAFFGQGTRLTVV.

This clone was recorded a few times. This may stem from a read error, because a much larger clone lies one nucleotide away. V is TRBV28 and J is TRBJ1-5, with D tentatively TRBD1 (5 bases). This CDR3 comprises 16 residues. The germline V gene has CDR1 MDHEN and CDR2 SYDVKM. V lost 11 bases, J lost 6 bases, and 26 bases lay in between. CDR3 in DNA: TGTGCCCGCACCTTACGGGGGGGGGAAAGGGGTCAGCCCCAGCATTTT. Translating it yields CARTLRGGERGQPQHF.

In nucleotides, the CDR3 is TGTGCCACGCGGCGGGACCGAGGGATCCACGAGCAGTACTTC. It codes for CATRRDRGIHEQYF. The V gene is TRBV15, the J gene TRBJ2-7; weak D call: TRBD2 (6 bases). Germline V CDR1 and CDR2: LNHNV, YYDKDF (reference sequence). V dropped 9 bases and J dropped 5 bases, with 20 bases sitting between them. The CDR3 is made up of 14 amino acids.